A selection of T cell receptor beta chains follows, all from one sample in a study of OX40 agonist ivuxolimab in advanced cancers. Clones were sequenced by immunoSEQ multiplex PCR, and TCRdb holds only the in-frame ones, with some missing. The sample contains roughly 97,000 clones, 86% of which appear only once. The material was CD4+ or CD8+ T cells sorted from blood, obtained in a trial of the OX40 agonist ivuxolimab. Every receptor here comes from an adult with an advanced solid tumor such as melanoma, head and neck, liver or kidney cancer. The CDR3 runs from the conserved cysteine through the conserved F or W. D genes are given only for firm matches. Where a row states a size, it is once, few, many or the class of an expanded clone; other rows omit it.

j_call v_call d_call clone_size cdr3_aa cdr3_nt
TRBJ2-3 TRBV6-6 NA NA CASSSPRDTQYF TGTGCCAGCAGTTCTCCTCGGGATACGCAGTATTTT
TRBJ1-2 TRBV5-1 NA once CASSLEIGGYGYTF TGCGCCAGCAGCCTTGAAATTGGGGGATATGGCTACACCTTC
TRBJ2-1 TRBV5-6 TRBD2 NA CASSRLAGGRGEQFF TGTGCCAGCAGCCGACTAGCGGGAGGGCGGGGGGAGCAGTTCTTC
TRBJ2-1 TRBV7-7 NA NA CASSLELGYNEQFF TGTGCTAGCAGCCTAGAGCTGGGCTACAATGAGCAGTTCTTC
TRBJ2-6 TRBV9 NA NA CASSGPSSGANVLTF TGTGCCAGCAGCGGCCCTTCTTCTGGGGCCAACGTCCTGACTTTC
TRBJ2-7 TRBV6-1 TRBD1 NA CASSPRQGSHEQYF TGTGCCAGCAGTCCGCGACAGGGTTCCCACGAGCAGTACTTC
TRBJ2-3 TRBV5-1 TRBD1 NA CASSPGTGTDTQYF TGCGCCAGCAGCCCAGGGACAGGCACAGATACGCAGTATTTT
TRBJ2-3 TRBV7-9 NA NA CASSLHVTDTQYF TGTGCCAGCAGCTTACACGTCACAGATACGCAGTATTTT
TRBJ1-6 TRBV14 NA NA CASSQVLRGNSPLHF TGTGCCAGCAGCCAAGTCTTAAGGGGCAATTCACCCCTCCACTTT
TRBJ2-3 TRBV5-1 TRBD1 NA CASSSGQRYTDTQYF TGCGCCAGCAGCTCGGGACAGCGATACACAGATACGCAGTATTTT
TRBJ1-2 TRBV5-6 NA NA CASSLRDISNYGYTF TGTGCCAGCAGCTTGAGGGACATTTCTAACTATGGCTACACCTTC
TRBJ1-1 TRBV28 NA NA CASSQNTEAFF TGTGCCAGCAGCCAAAACACTGAAGCTTTCTTT
TRBJ2-3 TRBV7-6 TRBD2 NA CASSLATSGGSDTQYF TGTGCCAGCAGCTTAGCGACTAGCGGGGGGTCAGATACGCAGTATTTT
TRBJ2-1 TRBV15 NA NA CATSRELGARGNEQFF TGTGCCACCAGCAGAGAGTTGGGGGCCCGAGGAAATGAGCAGTTCTTC
TRBJ2-1 TRBV11-3 NA NA CASSLGRASNEQFF TGTGCCAGCAGCTTAGGGAGGGCGTCCAATGAGCAGTTCTTC
TRBJ1-2 TRBV7-9 NA NA CASSPARGNGYTF TGTGCCAGCAGCCCGGCCAGGGGAAATGGCTACACCTTC